A single sample gave rise to the 22 T cell receptor beta chains below, sequenced in a study of T cells in localized non-small cell lung cancer. Assay: immunoSEQ multiplex PCR; the TCRdb copy retains only in-frame clones and omits some. The profile shows roughly 66,000 clones, 85% to 90% of them singletons. This sample comprised peripheral blood, obtained before any cancer treatment. The receptors were gathered from a woman aged 40-70 years with stage I lung adenocarcinoma.

The CDR3 here is CASSSETAFGNQPQHF. The CDR3 DNA follows: TGTGCCAGCAGCTCGGAGACAGCCTTTGGCAATCAGCCCCAGCATTTT. The chain recombines TRBV7-9 with TRBJ1-5, with a tentative D call TRBD1 (5 bases). Germline CDR1 SEHNR, CDR2 FQNEAQ (reference sequence). The CDR3 has 16 amino acids. The ends were cut back, 4 bases at V and 2 bases at J, with 15 bases in the middle.

This CDR3 reads CASSLAAGDEQFF. CDR3 bases: TGTGCCAGCAGCTTAGCCGCGGGGGATGAGCAGTTCTTC. V and J are TRBV7-9 and TRBJ2-1, with 7 bases lining up with TRBD2. Germline V gives CDR1 SEHNR, CDR2 FQNEAQ (reference sequence). Trimming at V came to 0 bases and at J to 8 bases, leaving 1 base not matched to a gene. The length of the CDR3 is 13 residues. The whole variable domain, remainder taken from reference TRBV7-9 and TRBJ2-1, is DTGVSQNPRHKITKRGQNVTFRCDPISEHNRLYWYRQTLGQGPEFLTYFQNEAQLEKSRLLSDRFSAERPKGSFSTLEIQRTEQGDSAMYLCASSLAAGDEQFFGPGTRLTVL.

The chain uses TRBV27 and TRBJ2-2, with unresolved D. In germline, CDR1 is MNHEY, CDR2 SMNVEV (reference sequence). The CDR3 totals 15 residues. Deletions cut 0 bases from V and 4 bases from J, with 9 bases between. As DNA, the CDR3 is TGTGCCAGCAGTTTATCTGGCGTCCGCACCGGGGAGCTGTTTTTT. This sequence encodes CASSLSGVRTGELFF.

This chain uses TRBV15 with TRBJ2-7, with 10 bases identical to TRBD2. Per the germline V gene, CDR1 is LNHNV and CDR2 is YYDKDF (reference sequence). The V and J ends lost 0 bases and 6 bases, in that order; junction bases with no gene match: 8. This CDR3 has 16 amino acids. Here the CDR3 reads CATSRDLLAGAGEQYF. CDR3 DNA: TGTGCCACCAGCAGAGATTTGCTAGCGGGGGCGGGCGAGCAGTACTTC. The complete variable domain, with remaining parts taken from reference TRBV15 and TRBJ2-7, reads DAMVIQNPRYQVTQFGKPVTLSCSQTLNHNVMYWYQQKSSQAPKLLFHYYDKDFNNEADTPDNFQSRRPNTSFCFLDIRSPGLGDTAMYLCATSRDLLAGAGEQYFGPGTRLTVT.

The rearrangement links TRBV5-1 to TRBJ1-1; possibly TRBD1 for D (6 bases). V lost 7 bases to trimming and J lost 3 bases, with 16 bases between them. CDR3 size: 14 residues. Germline CDR1 is SGHRS and CDR2 is YFSETQ. CDR3: CASSEGVAYTEAFF. The CDR3 DNA sequence: TGCGCCAGCTCCGAGGGGGTGGCTTACACTGAAGCTTTCTTT.

The chain couples TRBV7-2 to TRBJ2-3, with D unresolved. Germline V gene sequence: CDR1 SGHTA, CDR2 FQGNSA. This CDR3 has 14 amino acids. Trimming removed 2 bases at V and 4 bases at J, with 10 bases between. The CDR3 reads CASSLNEVADTQYF. Written as DNA, the CDR3 is TGTGCCAGCAGCTTAAATGAGGTGGCAGATACGCAGTATTTT.

Many counts were recorded for this clone. The chain uses TRBV5-1 and TRBJ2-7, with 10 bases matching TRBD1. Looked up from germline, CDR1 is SGHRS and CDR2 is YFSETQ. CDR3 size: 14 residues. V was pared by 6 bases and J by 2 bases, with 5 bases of the junction left unmatched. The CDR3 sequence: CASTFGQGAYEQYF. The DNA of the CDR3 is TGCGCCAGCACCTTCGGACAGGGGGCCTACGAGCAGTACTTC.

Here the CDR3 reads CASGLSGTGSQRAFF. CDR3 in DNA: TGTGCCAGCGGCCTCTCCGGGACAGGTTCTCAGAGGGCTTTCTTT. V gene TRBV7-2 combines with J gene TRBJ1-1; 8 bases line up with TRBD1. V shed 8 bases and J 11 bases; nucleotides not matched to a gene: 19. The germline CDR1 and CDR2 sequences are SGHTA and FQGNSA. The CDR3 loop spans 15 amino acids. Supplemented by reference TRBV7-2 and TRBJ1-1, the full variable domain reads GAGVSQSPSNKVTEKGKDVELRCDPISGHTALYWYRQSLGQGLEFLIYFQGNSAPDKSGLPSDRFSAERTGGSVSTLTIQRTQQEDSAVYLCASGLSGTGSQRAFFGQGTRLTVV.

This clone was counted a single time. The chain uses TRBV28 and TRBJ2-3; D might be TRBD2 (6 bases). The CDR3 runs to 15 residues. Germline assignment: CDR1 MDHEN and CDR2 SYDVKM. V was pared by 5 bases and J by 1 base, with 13 bases between. CDR3: CASSPSGLGTDTQYF. CDR3 DNA sequence: TGTGCCAGCAGTCCCTCGGGACTCGGCACAGATACGCAGTATTTT.

The J gene is TRBJ2-1, the V gene TRBV7-3; tentative D call: TRBD2 (6 bases). V gave up 5 bases and J gave up 7 bases, with 21 bases separating them. The CDR3 is 16 amino acids. Looked up from germline, CDR1 is SGHTA and CDR2 is FQGTGA. CDR3 in DNA: TGTGCCAGCAGCCCCACGGGAAGGGGAGGCACGAATGAGCAGTTCTTC. Protein: CASSPTGRGGTNEQFF.

V usage is TRBV30 and J usage is TRBJ1-1; no clear D gene. This CDR3 has 12 amino acids. The germline V and J ends were trimmed by 3 bases and 0 bases, with 5 bases remaining between them. Germline loops: CDR1 GTSNPN, CDR2 SVGIG (reference sequence). This chain's CDR3 is CAWRELNTEAFF. CDR3 nucleotides: TGTGCCTGGAGGGAGTTGAACACTGAAGCTTTCTTT.

V gene TRBV29-1 combines with J gene TRBJ1-2; a weak D match, TRBD1 (6 bases). Germline V gene data show CDR1 as SQVTM and CDR2 as ANQGSEA. The CDR3 is 12 amino acids. Trimming pared 4 bases from V and 3 bases from J, leaving 9 bases between. Written as DNA, the CDR3 is TGCAGCGTTGCCAGGGGTGACTATGGCTACACCTTC. Translated, it gives CSVARGDYGYTF.

The chain uses TRBV29-1 and TRBJ2-7, with 10 bases lining up with TRBD1. The CDR3 is 12 amino acids. Losses at the gene ends were 6 bases for V and 5 bases for J; bases not matched to a gene: 4. Germline V lookup: CDR1 SQVTM, CDR2 ANQGSEA. The chain's CDR3 is CSVSTGGHEQYF. CDR3 sequence (DNA): TGCAGCGTGTCGACAGGGGGCCACGAGCAGTACTTC.

The V gene is TRBV27, the J gene TRBJ1-5; D not resolved. The CDR3 length is 13 residues. With 1 base removed from V and 7 bases from J, the gap between germline ends came to 8 bases. Germline V lookup: CDR1 MNHEY, CDR2 SMNVEV (reference sequence). CDR3 nucleotides: TGTGCCAGCAGTTTATGGAGCGGGCAGCCCCAGCATTTT. Amino acids: CASSLWSGQPQHF.

The J gene is TRBJ2-1, the V gene TRBV6-6; D is perhaps TRBD2 (5 bases). Per the germline V gene, CDR1 is MNHNY and CDR2 is SVGAGI (reference sequence). This CDR3 spans 15 amino acids. Trimming pared 6 bases from V and 6 bases from J, leaving 18 bases between. The CDR3 sequence: CASRTQEGPGNEQFF. The CDR3, as DNA: TGTGCCAGCAGGACCCAAGAGGGTCCGGGCAATGAGCAGTTCTTC.

V usage is TRBV5-4 and J usage is TRBJ2-3; the match to TRBD2 covers 8 bases. This CDR3 contains 15 residues. The germline gives CDR1 SGHNT, CDR2 YYREEE (reference sequence). V was clipped by 5 bases and J by 2 bases; unmatched bases: 7. CDR3 region: CASSPTSGLTDTQYF. The DNA of the CDR3 is TGTGCCAGCAGTCCCACTAGCGGACTCACAGATACGCAGTATTTT. Together with reference TRBV5-4 and TRBJ2-3, the CDR3 gives the full variable domain: ETGVTQSPTHLIKTRGQQVTLRCSSQSGHNTVSWYQQALGQGPQFIFQYYREEENGRGNFPPRFSGLQFPNYSSELNVNALELDDSALYLCASSPTSGLTDTQYFGPGTRLTVL.

The chain uses TRBV5-1 and TRBJ2-3, with a tentative D call TRBD2 (6 bases). The CDR3 is 13 amino acids. The V gene lost 7 bases and the J gene lost 3 bases, with 12 bases spanning the gap. CDR1 SGHRS and CDR2 YFSETQ come from the germline V gene. As DNA, the CDR3 is TGCGCCAGCGAAACTGCGGGAACAGATACGCAGTATTTT. This codes for CASETAGTDTQYF.

This clone has just one count. This chain uses TRBV2 with TRBJ1-5, with D unclear. This CDR3 has 15 residues. Between the trimmed V and J ends, which lost 2 bases and 4 bases, there was a span of 12 bases. The germline V gene has CDR1 SNHLY and CDR2 FYNNEI. Here the CDR3 DNA reads TGTGCCAGCAGTGAAACTCGGCTCAGGAATCAGCCCCAGCATTTT. It specifies CASSETRLRNQPQHF.

The chain employs TRBV28 and TRBJ1-1, with 7 nucleotides matching TRBD1. Losses at the gene ends were 4 bases for V and 5 bases for J; bases not matched to a gene: 4. This CDR3 contains 13 residues. Germline-derived CDR1 and CDR2 are MDHEN and SYDVKM. CDR3 sequence reads: CASSSTGRTEAFF. CDR3 coding DNA: TGTGCCAGCAGTTCGACAGGGAGGACTGAAGCTTTCTTT.

The chain employs TRBV5-1 and TRBJ2-5; D not certain. This CDR3 has 14 amino acids. CDR1 and CDR2 (germline): SGHRS, YFSETQ. V was cut by 4 bases and J by 0 bases, with 10 bases left in between. The CDR3 region is CASSPLVHQETQYF. The CDR3, as DNA: TGCGCCAGCAGCCCTTTGGTACACCAAGAGACCCAGTACTTC.

The chain employs TRBV30 and TRBJ1-1; TRBD1 is a possible D gene (6 bases). This CDR3 is 14 amino acids long. CDR1 GTSNPN and CDR2 SVGIG come from the germline V gene (reference sequence). The germline V and J ends were trimmed by 5 bases and 4 bases, with 17 bases remaining between them. CDR3 region: CAWEHQGRGTEAFF. As DNA, the CDR3 is TGTGCCTGGGAACACCAGGGGCGAGGCACTGAAGCTTTCTTT. The full variable domain, completed using reference TRBV30 and TRBJ1-1, is SQTIHQWPATLVQPVGSPLSLECTVEGTSNPNLYWYRQAAGRGLQLLFYSVGIGQISSEVPQNLSASRPQDRQFILSSKKLLLSDSGFYLCAWEHQGRGTEAFFGQGTRLTVV.

V gene TRBV6-4 combines with J gene TRBJ1-6; 9 bases match TRBD1. This CDR3 has 17 residues. Losses at the gene ends were 4 bases for V and 3 bases for J; bases not matched to a gene: 7. From germline, CDR1 is MRHNA and CDR2 SNTAGT. The CDR3 DNA follows: TGTGCCAGCAGTGCCCGGGACAGGGCCTACTATAATTCACCCCTCCACTTT. Translated, it gives CASSARDRAYYNSPLHF.